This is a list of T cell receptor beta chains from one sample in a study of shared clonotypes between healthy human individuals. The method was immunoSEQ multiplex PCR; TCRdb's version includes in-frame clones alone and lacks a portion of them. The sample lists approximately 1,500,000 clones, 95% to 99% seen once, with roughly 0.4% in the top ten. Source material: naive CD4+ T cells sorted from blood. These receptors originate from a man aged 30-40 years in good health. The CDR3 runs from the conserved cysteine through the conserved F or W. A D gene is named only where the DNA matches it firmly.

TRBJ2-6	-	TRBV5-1	TGCGCCAGCAGCTTAGGAGGGATGCCGGCTGGGGCCAACGTCCTGACTTTC	CASSLGGMPAGANVLTF
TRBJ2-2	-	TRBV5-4	TGTGCCAGCAGCTTGGATTGGGGATCCTTAGCCGGGGAGCTGTTTTTT	CASSLDWGSLAGELFF
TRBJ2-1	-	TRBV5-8	TGTGCCAGCAGCACTTACAGCTCCTCCTACAATGAGCAGTTCTTC	CASSTYSSSYNEQFF
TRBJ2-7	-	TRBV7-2	TGTGCCAGCAGCTTAGCGCTTAGTAGCCGTCCCACCTACGAGCAGTACTTC	CASSLALSSRPTYEQYF
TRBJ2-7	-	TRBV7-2	TGTGCCAGCAGTACTAAGTCCTACGAGCAGTACTTC	CASSTKSYEQYF
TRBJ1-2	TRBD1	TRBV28	TGTGCCAGCAGTAAAAAAGGCACAGGGGATGGCTACACCTTC	CASSKKGTGDGYTF
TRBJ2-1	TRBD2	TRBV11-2	TGTGCCAGCAGTAGGACTAGCGGGACGTCCCAGATGGGTGAGCAGTTCTTC	CASSRTSGTSQMGEQFF
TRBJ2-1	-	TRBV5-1	TGCGCCAGCAAGGTTGAGGTATCCTACAATGAGCAGTTCTTC	CASKVEVSYNEQFF
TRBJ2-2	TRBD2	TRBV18	TGTGCCAGCTCACCGGGACTAGCGGAGAACACCGGGGAGCTGTTTTTT	CASSPGLAENTGELFF
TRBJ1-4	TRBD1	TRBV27	TGTGCCAGCAGTATCGACAGGGCTGCTAATGAAAAACTGTTTTTT	CASSIDRAANEKLFF
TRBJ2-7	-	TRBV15	TGTGCCACCAGCAGAGACCAGGCCTACGAGCAGTACTTC	CATSRDQAYEQYF
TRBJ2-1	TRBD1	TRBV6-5	TGTGCCAGCCGAGCCGGGACAGTGTACAATGAGCAGTTCTTC	CASRAGTVYNEQFF